The sequence of this T cell receptor (beta chain) was determined in a study of blood T cell repertoires in COVID-19. The wider study: There were acute and convalescent COVID-19 samples, and they came from the United States, Italy and Spain. T cells, B-cell-depleted T cells, or PBMCs provided the cDNA or gDNA that served as material.

The authors' processing: The authors estimated nucleated cell counts from reference gene primer amplification. TCRdb keeps only in-frame clones here, not all; method: immunoSEQ multiplex PCR. V and J calls and clone size are copied from that table; D and trimming were computed from the DNA. Among some 460,000 clones, 80% to 90% were seen once, and the ten largest hold roughly 4.3%. CDR1 and CDR2 from the germline V gene are LGHDT and YNNKEL (reference sequence). CDR3 length equals 16 residues. V lost 1 base, J lost 4 bases, and 16 bases lay in between. The receptor was derived from a woman aged 30 to 39 with acute or convalescent COVID-19. The chain recombines TRBV3-1 (or the pseudogene TRBV3-2) with TRBJ2-5, with TRBD2 as a possible D gene (6 bases). Sequencing was carried out using peripheral blood. The CDR3, as DNA: TGTGCCAGCAGCCAAGGTTCGAGACTAGTCGGAGAGACCCAGTACTTC. Translated, it gives CASSQGSRLVGETQYF.